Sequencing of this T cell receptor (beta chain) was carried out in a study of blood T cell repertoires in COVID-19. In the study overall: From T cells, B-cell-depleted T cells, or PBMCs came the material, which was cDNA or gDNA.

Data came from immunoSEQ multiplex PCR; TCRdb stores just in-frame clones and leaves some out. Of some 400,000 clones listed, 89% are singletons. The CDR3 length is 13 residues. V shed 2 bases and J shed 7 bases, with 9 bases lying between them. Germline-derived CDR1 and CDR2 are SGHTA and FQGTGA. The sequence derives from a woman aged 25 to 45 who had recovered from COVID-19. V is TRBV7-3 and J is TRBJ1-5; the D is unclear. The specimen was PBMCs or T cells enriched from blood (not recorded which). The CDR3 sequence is CASSLLSGQPQHF. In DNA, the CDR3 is TGTGCCAGCAGCTTATTATCCGGGCAGCCCCAGCATTTT.